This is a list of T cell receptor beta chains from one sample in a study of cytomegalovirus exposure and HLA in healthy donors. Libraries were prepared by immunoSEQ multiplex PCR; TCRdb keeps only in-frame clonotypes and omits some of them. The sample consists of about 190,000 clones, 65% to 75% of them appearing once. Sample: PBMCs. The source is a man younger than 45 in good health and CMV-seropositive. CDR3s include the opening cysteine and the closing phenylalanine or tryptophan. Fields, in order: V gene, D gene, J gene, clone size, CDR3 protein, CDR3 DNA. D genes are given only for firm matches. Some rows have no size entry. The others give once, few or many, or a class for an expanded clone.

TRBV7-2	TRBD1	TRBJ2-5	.	CASSIDRGTGETQYF	TGTGCCAGCAGCATCGACAGGGGGACAGGGGAGACCCAGTACTTC
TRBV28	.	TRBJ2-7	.	CASSFQLLGGNYEQYF	TGTGCCAGCAGTTTTCAGCTACTAGGAGGGAACTACGAGCAGTACTTC
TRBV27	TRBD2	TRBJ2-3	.	CASSGLAGEEDTQYF	TGTGCCAGCAGCGGACTAGCGGGCGAAGAAGATACGCAGTATTTT
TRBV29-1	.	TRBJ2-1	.	CSGIQGSEQFF	TGCAGCGGGATACAGGGTAGTGAGCAGTTCTTC
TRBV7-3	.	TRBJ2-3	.	CASSLTYTDTQYF	TGTGCCAGCAGCTTAACTTATACAGATACGCAGTATTTT
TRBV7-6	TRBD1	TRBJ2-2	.	CASSFTGAGELFF	TGTGCCAGCAGCTTCACAGGGGCCGGGGAGCTGTTTTTT
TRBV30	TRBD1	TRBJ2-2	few	CAWADRGYTGELFF	TGTGCCTGGGCCGACAGGGGATATACCGGGGAGCTGTTTTTT
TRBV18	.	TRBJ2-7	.	CASSPGRGSYEQYF	TGTGCCAGCTCACCTGGCAGGGGTAGTTACGAGCAGTACTTC
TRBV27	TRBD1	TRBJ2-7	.	CASSLKPGQGAYEQYF	TGTGCCAGCAGTTTAAAACCGGGACAGGGGGCCTACGAGCAGTACTTC
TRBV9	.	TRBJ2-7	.	CASSPHRAASYEQYF	TGTGCCAGCAGCCCTCACAGGGCCGCTTCCTACGAGCAGTACTTC
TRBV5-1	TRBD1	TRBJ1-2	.	CASRTGSNYGYTF	TGCGCCAGTCGGACAGGTTCTAACTATGGCTACACCTTC
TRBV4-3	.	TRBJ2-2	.	CASSQRSSANTGELFF	TGCGCCAGCAGCCAGCGCTCTAGCGCGAACACCGGGGAGCTGTTTTTT
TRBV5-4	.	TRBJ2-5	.	CASSLAPSYQETQYF	TGTGCCAGCAGCTTGGCTCCCAGTTACCAAGAGACCCAGTACTTC
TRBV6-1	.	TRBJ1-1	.	CASSRNTEAFF	TGTGCCAGCAGCCGGAACACTGAAGCTTTCTTT
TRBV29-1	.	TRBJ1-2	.	CSVGTGQNYGYTF	TGCAGCGTTGGGACTGGACAGAACTATGGCTACACCTTC
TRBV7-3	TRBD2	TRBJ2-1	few	CASSQGGTSGRGGQFF	TGTGCCAGCAGTCAGGGCGGGACTAGCGGGAGAGGGGGGCAGTTCTTC
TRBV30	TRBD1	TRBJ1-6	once	CAWATGNRGNSPLHF	TGTGCCTGGGCAACGGGGAACAGGGGGAATTCACCCCTCCACTTT
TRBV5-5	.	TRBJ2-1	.	CASSLYNGQTEQFF	TGTGCCAGCAGCTTGTACAATGGCCAAACGGAGCAGTTCTTC
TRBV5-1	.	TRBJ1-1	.	CASSLAGGEGTEAFF	TGCGCCAGCAGCTTGGCCGGAGGGGAGGGCACTGAAGCTTTCTTT
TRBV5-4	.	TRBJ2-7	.	CASSGGKKQGTYEQYF	TGTGCCAGCAGCGGGGGGAAGAAACAGGGGACCTACGAGCAGTACTTC
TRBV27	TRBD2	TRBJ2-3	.	CASSLSGRSTDTQYF	TGTGCCAGCAGCCTTAGCGGGAGAAGCACAGATACGCAGTATTTT
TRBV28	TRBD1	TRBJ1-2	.	CASSRRDRALGGYTF	TGTGCCAGCAGCCGACGGGACAGGGCTTTAGGCGGCTACACCTTC
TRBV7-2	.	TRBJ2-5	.	CASSLPMYETQYF	TGTGCCAGCAGCTTACCTATGTATGAGACCCAGTACTTC
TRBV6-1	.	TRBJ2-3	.	CASSAQPLVSSTDTQYF	TGTGCCAGCAGTGCCCAACCACTAGTTTCTAGCACAGATACGCAGTATTTT
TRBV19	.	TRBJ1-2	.	CASSRGRDFYGYTF	TGTGCCAGTAGTCGGGGCAGGGACTTCTATGGCTACACCTTC
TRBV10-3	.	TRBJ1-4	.	CAISETQNRNEKLFF	TGTGCCATCAGTGAAACACAGAACCGAAATGAAAAACTGTTTTTT
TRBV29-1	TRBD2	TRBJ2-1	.	CSGGLAGDLGPYNEQFF	TGCAGCGGGGGACTAGCGGGAGATCTTGGTCCCTACAATGAGCAGTTCTTC
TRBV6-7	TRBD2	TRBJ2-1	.	CASSYLRTSGSSYNEQFF	TGTGCCAGCAGTTACTTGAGGACTAGCGGGAGCTCCTACAATGAGCAGTTCTTC
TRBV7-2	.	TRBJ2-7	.	CASSSDQGREQYF	TGTGCCAGCAGCTCCGATCAGGGGCGCGAGCAGTACTTC
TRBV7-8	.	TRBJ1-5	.	CASSLEGGRQPQHF	TGTGCCAGCAGCTTAGAAGGCGGGAGGCAGCCCCAGCATTTT
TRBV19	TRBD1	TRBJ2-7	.	CASSSGQGAAYEQYF	TGTGCCAGTAGCTCGGGACAGGGGGCAGCCTACGAGCAGTACTTC
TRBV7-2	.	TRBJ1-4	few	CASSYTKGTANEKLFF	TGTGCCAGCAGCTACACCAAGGGGACTGCAAATGAAAAACTGTTTTTT
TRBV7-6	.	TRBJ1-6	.	CASSSSPPIQGRSSYNSPLHF	TGTGCCAGCAGCTCTTCCCCTCCCATACAGGGAAGGAGCTCCTATAATTCACCCCTCCACTTT
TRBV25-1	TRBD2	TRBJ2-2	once	CASTGGAGELFF	TGTGCCAGCACCGGGGGGGCCGGGGAGCTGTTTTTT
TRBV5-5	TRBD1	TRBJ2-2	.	CASSLEGGAGELFF	TGTGCCAGCAGCTTGGAAGGGGGCGCCGGGGAGCTGTTTTTT
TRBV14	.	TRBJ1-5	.	CASSQERCGDRRPPNSNQPQHF	TGTGCCAGCAGCCAAGAGAGGTGCGGCGACAGAAGGCCGCCTAATAGCAATCAGCCCCAGCATTTT
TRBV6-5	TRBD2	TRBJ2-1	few	CASSYGLAGVNEQFF	TGTGCCAGCAGTTACGGGCTAGCGGGAGTCAATGAGCAGTTCTTC
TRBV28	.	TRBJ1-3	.	CASRPGGGSGNTIYF	TGTGCCAGCAGGCCGGGGGGGGGCTCTGGAAACACCATATATTTT
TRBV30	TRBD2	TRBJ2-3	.	CAWSSGLAPDTQYF	TGTGCCTGGAGTTCGGGACTAGCCCCAGATACGCAGTATTTT
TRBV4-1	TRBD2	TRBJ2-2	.	CASRLAGGPVTGELFF	TGCGCCAGCAGGCTGGCGGGGGGGCCAGTCACCGGGGAGCTGTTTTTT
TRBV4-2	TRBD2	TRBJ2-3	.	CASSQGGRASDTQYF	TGTGCCAGCAGCCAAGGAGGGAGGGCCTCAGATACGCAGTATTTT
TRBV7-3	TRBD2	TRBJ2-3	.	CASSLGRGARRDTQYF	TGTGCCAGCAGCTTGGGGCGGGGGGCTCGGAGAGATACGCAGTATTTT
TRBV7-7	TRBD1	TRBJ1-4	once	CASSRGQGDEKLFF	TGTGCTAGCAGCCGGGGACAGGGGGACGAAAAACTGTTTTTT
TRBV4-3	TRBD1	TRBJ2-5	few	CASSQGQGSETQYF	TGCGCCAGCAGCCAAGGACAGGGATCGGAGACCCAGTACTTC
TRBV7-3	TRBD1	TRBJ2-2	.	CASSPNSGTGYTGELFF	TGTGCCAGCAGCCCTAATTCAGGGACAGGGTACACCGGGGAGCTGTTTTTT
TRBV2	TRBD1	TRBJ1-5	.	CASSRTGSNQPQHF	TGTGCCAGCAGCCGGACAGGGAGCAATCAGCCCCAGCATTTT
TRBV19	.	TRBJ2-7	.	CASSTGTDSYEQYF	TGTGCCAGTAGTACCGGGACTGACTCCTACGAGCAGTACTTC
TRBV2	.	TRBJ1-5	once	CASSAGNQPQHF	TGTGCCAGCAGTGCCGGCAATCAGCCCCAGCATTTT
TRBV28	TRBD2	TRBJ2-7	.	CASSFRGDEQYF	TGTGCCAGCAGCTTTCGGGGGGACGAGCAGTACTTC
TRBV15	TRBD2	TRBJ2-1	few	CATSIGLAGTVDEQFF	TGTGCCACCAGCATCGGACTAGCGGGAACGGTGGATGAGCAGTTCTTC
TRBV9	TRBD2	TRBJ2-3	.	CASNLRGGPGGNGPTDTQYF	TGTGCCAGCAACCTCCGGGGAGGGCCGGGGGGTAATGGCCCGACAGATACGCAGTATTTT